What follows are 15 T cell receptor beta chains derived from one specimen sequenced in a study of blood T cell repertoires in COVID-19. The repertoire was sequenced with immunoSEQ multiplex PCR; TCRdb's copy has only in-frame clones and lacks some. This sample yields roughly 440,000 clones, of which about 87% are seen a single time; about 12% belongs to the top ten. Sequencing used peripheral blood. The receptors originated from a woman aged 45-65 years with COVID-19, enrolled during active disease.

With respect to this clone: Distinct nucleotide sequences in the sample also encode this CDR3. This chain connects TRBV3-1 (or the pseudogene TRBV3-2) to TRBJ1-2; 7 bases line up with TRBD1. Trimming at V came to 1 base and at J to 3 bases, leaving 5 bases not matched to a gene. Germline V CDR1 and CDR2: LGHDT, YNNKEL (reference sequence). The CDR3 has 15 amino acids. The CDR3 region has the DNA TGTGCCAGCAGCCAAGGGCCCCAGGGGGACTATGGCTACACCTTC. Protein product: CASSQGPQGDYGYTF.

V is TRBV11-2 and J is TRBJ2-1; a weak D match, TRBD1 (6 bases). V lost 2 bases, J lost 12 bases, and 14 bases lay in between. The germline V gene encodes CDR1 SGHAT and CDR2 FQNNGV. The CDR3 has 13 amino acids. DNA of the CDR3: TGTGCCAGCAGCTTACCAGGGGCTAGAGTGCAGTTCTTC. Residues: CASSLPGARVQFF.

This chain links TRBV27 with TRBJ1-5, with D possibly TRBD1 on 6 matching bases. The CDR3 is 14 residues long. Deletions cut 5 bases from V and 3 bases from J, with 11 bases between. Germline loops: CDR1 MNHEY, CDR2 SMNVEV (reference sequence). The CDR3 nucleotides are TGTGCCAGCAGTCCGACAGGTCCCAATCAGCCCCAGCATTTT. Its protein is CASSPTGPNQPQHF.

V is TRBV19 and J is TRBJ2-1; a possible D gene is TRBD1 (7 bases). This CDR3 is 15 amino acids long. The V end was cut by 5 bases, the J end by 6 bases, with 17 bases between. The germline CDR1 and CDR2 sequences are LNHDA and SQIVND (reference sequence). The DNA of the CDR3 is TGTGCCAGTAGTTTGGAGGGGGCGAGAGGCAATGAGCAGTTCTTC. Its protein product is CASSLEGARGNEQFF.

This chain uses TRBV3-1 (or the pseudogene TRBV3-2) with TRBJ2-1, with 8 nucleotides matching TRBD2. Trimming at V came to 0 bases and at J to 10 bases, leaving 5 bases not matched to a gene. This CDR3 is built from 14 residues. Per germline, CDR1 LGHDT and CDR2 YNNKEL (reference sequence). CDR3: CASSQDLLAGEQFF. CDR3 DNA: TGTGCCAGCAGCCAAGATCTATTAGCGGGGGAGCAGTTCTTC.

This clone was observed once. This chain uses TRBV12-3 or TRBV12-4 with TRBJ2-3; D ambiguous. V was clipped by 7 bases and J by 1 base, with 6 bases between them. This CDR3 is built from 12 residues. CDR3 sequence: CASNVGTDTQYF. Here the CDR3 DNA reads TGTGCCAGCAATGTCGGCACAGATACGCAGTATTTT.

This rearrangement joins TRBV5-1 to TRBJ1-1; no clear D gene. The V end was cut by 3 bases, the J end by 13 bases, with 16 bases between. This CDR3 contains 12 residues. Germline CDR1 and CDR2: SGHRS and YFSETQ. The CDR3 DNA reads as TGCGCCAGCAGCTGGGAAGGTGCAGAGGGTTTCTTT. Encoded protein: CASSWEGAEGFF.

The chain has TRBV19 and TRBJ2-2; D is uncertain. The CDR3 runs to 15 residues. V was shortened by 9 bases and J by 0 bases, with 14 bases between the two germline ends. Germline V gene lookup returns CDR1 LNHDA and CDR2 SQIVND (reference sequence). This chain's CDR3 is CASTSRGSNTGELFF. CDR3 DNA sequence: TGTGCCAGCACCTCCCGCGGCTCGAACACCGGGGAGCTGTTTTTT.

This chain uses TRBV7-3 with TRBJ2-6; TRBD1 matches at 8 bases. CDR3 size: 20 residues. Germline V gene sequence: CDR1 SGHTA, CDR2 FQGTGA. The ends lost 0 bases at V and 0 bases at J; junction bases unmatched: 10. Written as DNA, the CDR3 is TGTGCCAGCAGCTTAACCGATTGGACAGGGAAGAGCTCTGGGGCCAACGTCCTGACTTTC. Protein sequence: CASSLTDWTGKSSGANVLTF.

This chain links TRBV5-1 with TRBJ1-2; no firm D call. The V and J ends lost 4 bases and 1 base respectively, with 8 bases between them. Germline V gene data show CDR1 as SGHRS and CDR2 as YFSETQ. This CDR3 comprises 13 residues. The CDR3 sequence: CASSVLSNYGYTF. The DNA of the CDR3 is TGCGCCAGCAGCGTTCTGAGTAACTATGGCTACACCTTC.

The chain is built from TRBV5-4 and TRBJ1-4; 8 nucleotides align to TRBD1. The CDR3 is 14 amino acids. V trimming: 3 bases; J trimming: 6 bases; junction bases outside the gene matches: 4. The germline gives CDR1 SGHNT, CDR2 YYREEE (reference sequence). CDR3 in DNA: TGTGCCAGCAGCTCTCAGGGGGCGGATGAAAAACTGTTTTTT. Amino acid sequence: CASSSQGADEKLFF.

CDR3 sequence reads: CASSFTMNTEAFF. The CDR3 nucleotides are TGTGCCAGCAGCTTCACAATGAACACTGAAGCTTTCTTT. The chain recombines TRBV7-8 with TRBJ1-1, with D uncertain. The germline gives CDR1 SGHVS, CDR2 FQNEAQ. Trimming took off 3 bases at V and 0 bases at J, with 5 bases between the two ends. This CDR3 region has 13 residues.

The genes are TRBV24-1 and TRBJ2-7, with 10 bases identical to TRBD2. The germline V gene encodes CDR1 KGHDR and CDR2 SFDVKD. This CDR3 has 16 amino acids. V shed 9 bases and J 4 bases; nucleotides not matched to a gene: 14. Here the CDR3 reads CATPRPEGTSEYEQYF. The CDR3, as DNA: TGTGCCACCCCTCGCCCGGAAGGGACTAGCGAGTACGAGCAGTACTTC.

This clone was recorded many times. The V call is TRBV5-1, the J call TRBJ1-6; tentatively, D is TRBD1 (5 bases). Germline CDR1 reads SGHRS; CDR2 reads YFSETQ. The length of the CDR3 is 19 residues. The V gene lost 4 bases and the J gene lost 7 bases, with 27 bases spanning the gap. The CDR3 protein is CASSTGTPATQRINSPLHF. Here the CDR3 DNA reads TGCGCCAGCAGCACCGGGACTCCGGCTACTCAGCGGATCAATTCACCCCTCCACTTT.

The chain combines TRBV7-5 with TRBJ2-1; whether TRBD2, the table's D call, matches the DNA was not checked. TRBV7-5 is deemed a pseudogene. This CDR3 comprises 11 residues. The CDR3 DNA is TGTGCCAGCAGCCCTCTACTTGAGCAGTTCTTC. Translation gives CASSPLLEQFF.